A selection of T cell receptor beta chains follows, all from one sample in a study of cytomegalovirus exposure and HLA in healthy donors. TCRdb keeps only in-frame clones here, not all; method: immunoSEQ multiplex PCR. The data hold about 120,000 clones, with more than 70% observed a single time. Source material: PBMCs. All receptors derive from a man in his thirties or forties in good health and CMV-seronegative. CDR3s include the opening cysteine and the closing phenylalanine or tryptophan. A D gene is named only where the DNA matches it firmly. Clone size is given for some rows only: seen once, a few or many times, or a class if the clone is expanded.

>.|TRBJ2-5|TRBV5-1|TRBD1
CASSQQGQRETQYF
TGCGCCAGCAGCCAACAGGGGCAGCGGGAGACCCAGTACTTC
>few|TRBJ2-7|TRBV11-2|.
CASSLGQVYEQYF
TGTGCCAGCAGCTTAGGACAGGTCTACGAGCAGTACTTC
>.|TRBJ2-2|TRBV7-3|TRBD2
CASSAVTSGGLGELFF
TGTGCCAGCAGCGCCGTGACTAGCGGGGGGCTCGGGGAGCTGTTTTTT
>.|TRBJ2-7|TRBV10-2|.
CASSESLRSASGWAYF
TGCGCCAGCAGTGAGTCCTTACGGTCGGCGTCAGGCTGGGCGTACTTC
>.|TRBJ2-3|TRBV28|TRBD2
CASLGGGAGTDTQYF
TGTGCCAGCTTGGGCGGGGGGGCAGGCACAGATACGCAGTATTTT
>once|TRBJ1-1|TRBV7-9|.
CASSLVRGLGTEAFF
TGTGCCAGCAGCTTAGTTAGGGGTTTGGGCACTGAAGCTTTCTTT
>.|TRBJ2-7|TRBV6-5|TRBD2
CASSYSGGSPYEQYF
TGTGCCAGCAGTTACTCGGGGGGGAGCCCCTACGAGCAGTACTTC
>.|TRBJ2-7|TRBV19|.
CASSYRVAYEQYF
TGTGCCAGTAGTTACAGGGTGGCGTACGAGCAGTACTTC
>.|TRBJ1-3|TRBV9|.
CASGRDSGNTIYF
TGTGCCAGCGGGAGGGACTCTGGAAACACCATATATTTT
>few|TRBJ1-1|TRBV2|.
CASRGTGYTEAFF
TGTGCCAGCAGGGGTACAGGTTACACTGAAGCTTTCTTT
>.|TRBJ1-2|TRBV7-8|TRBD1
CASSLAGTGRNYGYTF
TGTGCCAGCAGCTTAGCCGGGACAGGGCGTAACTATGGCTACACCTTC
>once|TRBJ1-2|TRBV28|.
CASSSPGENYGYTF
TGTGCCAGCAGCTCACCAGGGGAAAACTATGGCTACACCTTC
>.|TRBJ2-5|TRBV6-1|.
CALRAAGQETQYF
TGTGCCCTCCGGGCCGCGGGCCAAGAGACCCAGTACTTC
>few|TRBJ1-2|TRBV4-1|.
CASSQGPGLNYGYTF
TGCGCCAGCAGCCAAGGTCCAGGGCTCAACTATGGCTACACCTTC
>.|TRBJ2-5|TRBV30|.
CAWTRGAQETQYF
TGTGCCTGGACCCGGGGGGCTCAAGAGACCCAGTACTTC
>.|TRBJ1-6|TRBV28|TRBD1
CASSITGQGNSPLHF
TGTGCCAGCAGTATTACGGGACAGGGAAATTCACCCCTCCACTTT
>.|TRBJ1-3|TRBV11-2|.
CASSFSLRGNTIYF
TGTGCCAGCAGCTTTTCCCTCAGGGGAAACACCATATATTTT
>few|TRBJ1-4|TRBV6-6|.
CASSYRGDEKLFF
TGTGCCAGCAGTTACCGGGGGGATGAAAAACTGTTTTTT
>.|TRBJ1-4|TRBV18|TRBD1
CASSRSGQGLEKLFF
TGTGCCAGCTCACGATCGGGACAGGGCCTGGAAAAACTGTTTTTT
>.|TRBJ1-2|TRBV19|.
CASSIMRAGGYTF
TGTGCCAGTAGTATAATGAGGGCCGGCGGCTACACCTTC
>.|TRBJ2-7|TRBV5-4|.
CASSLGGVANEQYF
TGTGCCAGCAGCTTGGGCGGAGTGGCTAACGAGCAGTACTTC
>.|TRBJ1-3|TRBV10-3|.
CAISARDSGLGRNTIYF
TGTGCCATCAGTGCTCGGGACTCGGGGTTGGGGAGAAACACCATATATTTT
>.|TRBJ1-3|TRBV5-6|.
CASSDTGTSGNTIYF
TGTGCCAGCAGCGATACAGGGACCTCTGGAAACACCATATATTTT
>.|TRBJ2-5|TRBV7-9|.
CASSLGGTGQETQYF
TGTGCCAGCAGCCTGGGGGGGACAGGCCAAGAGACCCAGTACTTC
>.|TRBJ1-6|TRBV15|.
CATSRGLDSNSPLHF
TGTGCCACCAGCAGGGGACTCGACAGTAATTCACCCCTCCACTTT
>.|TRBJ2-1|TRBV18|TRBD2
CASSSGVANEQFF
TGTGCCAGCTCCAGCGGGGTAGCAAATGAGCAGTTCTTC
>.|TRBJ1-2|TRBV6-5|TRBD1
CASSRQGGGYTF
TGTGCCAGCAGTAGACAGGGGGGTGGCTACACCTTC
>.|TRBJ2-3|TRBV7-9|TRBD2
CASSPSSGFTDTQYF
TGTGCCAGCAGCCCCTCTAGCGGATTCACAGATACGCAGTATTTT
>.|TRBJ2-1|TRBV15|.
CATSRVGGRNEQFF
TGTGCCACCAGCAGAGTCGGGGGTCGCAATGAGCAGTTCTTC